This TCR beta chain is drawn from a study of blood T cell repertoires in COVID-19. Per the germline V gene, CDR1 is SGHKS and CDR2 is YYEKEE (reference sequence). The length of the CDR3 is 15 residues. The ends were cut back, 6 bases at V and 5 bases at J, with 17 bases in the middle. Data came from immunoSEQ multiplex PCR; TCRdb stores just in-frame clones and leaves some out. This repertoire shows about 280,000 clones, around 90% found once; its top ten account for roughly 4%. The table lists this clone with a few counts. The chain combines TRBV5-5 with TRBJ1-4; a possible D gene is TRBD1 (6 bases). This TCR came from a woman younger than 45 with acute COVID-19. The sequenced material came from PBMCs or T cells enriched from blood (not recorded which). The CDR3 loop reads CASTRRDIRNEKLFF. CDR3 nucleotide sequence: TGTGCCAGCACCAGACGGGACATTAGGAATGAAAAACTGTTTTTT.